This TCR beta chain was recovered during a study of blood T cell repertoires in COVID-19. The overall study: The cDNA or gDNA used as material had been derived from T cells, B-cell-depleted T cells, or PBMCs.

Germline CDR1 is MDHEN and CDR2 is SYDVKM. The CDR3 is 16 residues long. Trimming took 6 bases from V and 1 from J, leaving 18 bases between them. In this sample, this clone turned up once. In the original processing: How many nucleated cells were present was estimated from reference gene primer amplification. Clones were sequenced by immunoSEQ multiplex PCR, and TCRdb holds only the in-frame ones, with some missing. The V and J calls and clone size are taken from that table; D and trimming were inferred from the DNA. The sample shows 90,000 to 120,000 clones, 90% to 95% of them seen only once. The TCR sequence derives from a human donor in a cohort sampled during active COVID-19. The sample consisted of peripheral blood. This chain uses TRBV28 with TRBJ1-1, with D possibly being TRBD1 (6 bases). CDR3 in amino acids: CASSQNDRFGNTEAFF. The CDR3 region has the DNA TGTGCCAGCAGCCAAAACGACAGGTTCGGGAACACTGAAGCTTTCTTT.